This is a list of T cell receptor beta chains from one sample in a study of memory CD4+ T cells and cytomegalovirus serostatus. Measured with immunoSEQ multiplex PCR; TCRdb has only the in-frame clones, and not every one. The table records some 59,000 clones, roughly four fifths of them present only once. Sequenced material: memory CD4+ T cells from blood. All receptors come from an adult in good health and CMV-seronegative. Each CDR3 is given with its conserved first and last residue. D genes are given only for firm matches. The listing skips clone size in some rows; elsewhere it reads once, few, many or a size class.

TRBV27	once	TRBJ2-7	TRBD2	CASSPGLAEDYEQYF	TGTGCCAGCAGTCCGGGACTAGCGGAGGACTACGAGCAGTACTTC
TRBV28	NA	TRBJ2-5	NA	CASAPLARMGTQYF	TGTGCCAGCGCTCCCCTAGCCCGGATGGGGACCCAGTACTTC
TRBV4-2	NA	TRBJ2-1	NA	CASSQGGSSEQFF	TGTGCCAGCAGCCAAGGTGGGTCTAGTGAGCAGTTCTTC
TRBV6-6	NA	TRBJ2-3	NA	CASSRDSTDTQYF	TGTGCCAGCAGTAGGGACAGCACAGATACGCAGTATTTT
TRBV6-1	NA	TRBJ2-1	NA	CASRNLGQHNEQFF	TGTGCCAGCAGAAACCTAGGACAGCACAATGAGCAGTTCTTC
TRBV6-1	NA	TRBJ1-1	NA	CASFESGAPRTEAFF	TGTGCCAGCTTTGAGTCGGGGGCGCCGAGGACTGAAGCTTTCTTT
TRBV5-1	NA	TRBJ2-3	NA	CASSLRSADTQYF	TGCGCCAGCAGCTTGAGGTCCGCAGATACGCAGTATTTT
TRBV15	NA	TRBJ2-7	TRBD2	CATSRGTSGGTSYEQYF	TGTGCCACCAGCAGAGGGACTAGCGGGGGCACTTCTTACGAGCAGTACTTC
TRBV9	NA	TRBJ2-1	NA	CASSAGNSYNEQFF	TGTGCCAGCAGCGCGGGGAATTCCTACAATGAGCAGTTCTTC
TRBV5-1	NA	TRBJ2-2	NA	CASSIANTGELFF	TGCGCCAGCAGTATAGCGAACACCGGGGAGCTGTTTTTT
TRBV4-1	NA	TRBJ2-4	TRBD1	CASSRTGILAKNIQYF	TGCGCCAGCAGCCGGACAGGAATTCTAGCCAAAAACATTCAGTACTTC
TRBV4-2	NA	TRBJ2-6	TRBD1	CASSQAGQGAGGANVLTF	TGTGCCAGCAGCCAGGCCGGACAGGGGGCAGGTGGGGCCAACGTCCTGACTTTC
TRBV25-1	NA	TRBJ2-1	TRBD2	CASSPPLASGTYNEQFF	TGTGCCAGCAGTCCCCCTCTGGCTAGCGGGACCTACAATGAGCAGTTCTTC
TRBV14	NA	TRBJ2-7	NA	CASSQDRGDSYEQYF	TGTGCCAGCAGCCAAGATAGGGGCGACTCCTACGAGCAGTACTTC
TRBV5-1	once	TRBJ2-1	TRBD2	CASSLARLAGGGEQFF	TGCGCCAGCAGCTTGGCCCGTCTAGCGGGAGGTGGTGAGCAGTTCTTC
TRBV2	NA	TRBJ1-2	TRBD1	CASSEAGDRAPWGYTF	TGTGCCAGCAGTGAAGCGGGGGACAGGGCACCATGGGGCTACACCTTC
TRBV21-1	NA	TRBJ2-1	NA	CASTTPSKGGNEQFF	TGTGCCAGCACTACGCCCAGCAAGGGGGGGAATGAGCAGTTCTTC
TRBV5-6	NA	TRBJ2-5	NA	CASSLNAAETQYF	TGTGCCAGCAGCTTGAATGCCGCAGAGACCCAGTACTTC
TRBV7-9	NA	TRBJ1-2	NA	CASSFRNRRNYGYTF	TGTGCCAGCAGCTTTAGGAACAGGAGAAACTATGGCTACACCTTC
TRBV10-2	NA	TRBJ2-5	NA	CASSDQLVSETQYF	TGCGCCAGCAGCGACCAACTAGTATCGGAGACCCAGTACTTC
TRBV4-1	once	TRBJ1-2	TRBD1	CASSTQGAGNYGYTF	TGCGCCAGCAGCACGCAGGGGGCGGGTAACTATGGCTACACCTTC
TRBV19	NA	TRBJ2-5	TRBD2	CASSIEPLGTSGTQETQYF	TGTGCCAGTAGTATAGAACCACTGGGGACTAGCGGAACCCAAGAGACCCAGTACTTC
TRBV13	NA	TRBJ1-2	NA	CASSLVGTYGYTF	TGTGCCAGCAGCTTAGTGGGGACCTATGGCTACACCTTC
TRBV7-7	NA	TRBJ2-2	TRBD1	CASSLQGAFTGELFF	TGTGCCAGCAGCTTGCAGGGGGCCTTCACCGGGGAGCTGTTTTTT
TRBV28	few	TRBJ1-2	NA	CASSLEQVNYGYTF	TGTGCCAGCAGTTTAGAACAGGTTAACTATGGCTACACCTTC
TRBV6-7	NA	TRBJ1-2	NA	CASSSHRTGYTF	TGTGCCAGCAGTTCGCACAGGACTGGCTACACCTTC
TRBV2	once	TRBJ1-2	NA	CASSESQGVYTF	TGTGCCAGCAGTGAATCGCAAGGTGTCTACACCTTC
TRBV27	NA	TRBJ2-2	TRBD1	CASSLSIRGGWTGELFF	TGTGCCAGCAGTTTATCCATTCGAGGGGGCTGGACCGGGGAGCTGTTTTTT
TRBV5-6	few	TRBJ2-7	NA	CASSRDTYEQYF	TGTGCCAGCAGCCGGGACACCTACGAGCAGTACTTC
TRBV13	NA	TRBJ1-2	NA	CASSSLRDIEVGGYTF	TGTGCCAGCAGCTCCCTCCGGGACATCGAAGTGGGGGGCTACACCTTC
TRBV27	once	TRBJ2-1	TRBD2	CASSPTSGVSYNEQFF	TGTGCCAGCAGTCCCACTAGCGGGGTTTCCTACAATGAGCAGTTCTTC
TRBV7-2	NA	TRBJ2-3	NA	CASSLGERLTF	TGTGCCAGCAGCTTAGGGGAGCGGCTCACTTTT
TRBV5-4	NA	TRBJ1-1	NA	CASSREAMNTEAFF	TGTGCCAGCAGCAGAGAAGCCATGAACACTGAAGCTTTCTTT
TRBV7-9	NA	TRBJ2-2	NA	CASSLVKGAGELFF	TGTGCCAGCAGCTTAGTCAAGGGTGCCGGGGAGCTGTTTTTT
TRBV12-5	NA	TRBJ2-1	NA	CASASGRGNNEQFF	TGTGCTAGTGCCTCAGGGAGGGGGAACAATGAGCAGTTCTTC
TRBV15	once	TRBJ1-1	NA	CATSPPGTRRVTEAFF	TGTGCCACCAGCCCTCCCGGGACAAGGAGGGTGACTGAAGCTTTCTTT
TRBV18	NA	TRBJ2-7	TRBD2	CASSPSMGAGGSYEQYF	TGTGCCAGCTCCCCCTCCATGGGAGCGGGAGGGTCCTACGAGCAGTACTTC
TRBV4-1	NA	TRBJ1-3	NA	CASSQGLAKGDTIYF	TGCGCCAGCAGCCAAGGGTTGGCCAAGGGAGACACCATATATTTT
TRBV6-1	NA	TRBJ1-5	NA	CASRGTGPGGQPQHF	TGTGCCAGCAGGGGGACCGGACCAGGCGGTCAGCCCCAGCATTTT
TRBV14	NA	TRBJ1-3	NA	CASSLRQRQDTIYF	TGTGCCAGCAGCCTCCGACAGCGGCAGGACACCATATATTTT
TRBV5-1	few	TRBJ2-6	TRBD1	CASRGGVIASGANVLTF	TGCGCCAGCAGAGGGGGCGTGATAGCTTCGGGGGCCAACGTCCTGACTTTC
TRBV6-1	NA	TRBJ2-2	NA	CASSEPRGGGVNTGELFF	TGTGCCAGCAGTGAACCCAGGGGAGGGGGGGTAAACACCGGGGAGCTGTTTTTT
TRBV2	NA	TRBJ1-4	TRBD1	CASSGQGGAEKLFF	TGTGCCAGCAGCGGACAGGGGGGAGCTGAAAAACTGTTTTTT
TRBV15	NA	TRBJ2-7	TRBD1	CATSRDNTGDPYEQYF	TGTGCCACCAGCAGAGATAACACAGGGGACCCCTACGAGCAGTACTTC
TRBV19	many	TRBJ2-5	NA	CASRRAFQETQYF	TGTGCCAGTAGACGGGCATTCCAAGAGACCCAGTACTTC
TRBV5-4	NA	TRBJ2-3	NA	CASSSRDTQYF	TGTGCCAGCAGCTCGCGAGATACGCAGTATTTT
TRBV29-1	few	TRBJ1-1	NA	CSVVGSGNTEAFF	TGCAGCGTTGTTGGGTCAGGGAACACTGAAGCTTTCTTT
TRBV28	NA	TRBJ2-1	TRBD1	CASSYRQGGSREFF	TGTGCCAGCAGCTACCGACAGGGGGGGTCTAGGGAGTTCTTC
TRBV11-2	NA	TRBJ1-2	NA	CASSLGDSPRNYGYTF	TGTGCCAGCAGCTTAGGTGACAGTCCCCGGAACTATGGCTACACCTTC
TRBV9	NA	TRBJ2-1	TRBD2	CASSVLSGAGNEQFF	TGTGCCAGCAGCGTCCTTAGCGGGGCGGGCAATGAGCAGTTCTTC
TRBV5-6	NA	TRBJ1-2	NA	CASSLSGSANYGYTF	TGTGCCAGCAGCTTGTCCGGGTCGGCTAACTATGGCTACACCTTC
TRBV30	NA	TRBJ1-1	TRBD1	CAWSLRDRGFLRNTEAFF	TGTGCCTGGAGTCTACGCGACAGGGGATTCCTCCGAAACACTGAAGCTTTCTTT
TRBV5-1	NA	TRBJ2-7	NA	CASSLAVGSSYEQYF	TGCGCCAGCAGCTTGGCCGTCGGCAGCTCCTACGAGCAGTACTTC
TRBV5-1	NA	TRBJ1-2	NA	CASSLPELHGYTF	TGCGCCAGCAGCCTCCCCGAACTCCATGGCTACACCTTC
TRBV16	NA	TRBJ1-3	NA	CASSQQASGNTIYF	TGTGCCAGCAGCCAACAGGCCTCTGGAAACACCATATATTTT
TRBV7-9	NA	TRBJ1-1	NA	CASSLSGANTEAFF	TGTGCCAGCAGCTTATCGGGGGCGAACACTGAAGCTTTCTTT
TRBV6-4	NA	TRBJ2-1	TRBD2	CASSDSIEMRERYNEQFF	TGTGCCAGCAGTGACTCGATTGAAATGCGGGAGAGATACAATGAGCAGTTCTTC
TRBV7-2	NA	TRBJ2-7	NA	CASRRVGQPLYEQYF	TGTGCCAGCCGGCGGGTCGGACAGCCACTCTACGAGCAGTACTTC
TRBV19	NA	TRBJ1-5	TRBD1	CASSIKTGGWDNSNQPQHF	TGTGCCAGTAGTATCAAGACAGGGGGCTGGGATAATAGCAATCAGCCCCAGCATTTT